One sample yielded the 9 T cell receptor beta chains listed below, sequenced in a study of metastatic and nonmetastatic thyroid tumors. All patients were treatment-naive before thyroid surgery. TCRdb re-called the PCR reads via MiXCR. The sample includes over 15,000 clones, about 24% seen only once; the top ten take about 13%. Specimen: tumor tissue. The origin of the receptors is a male donor with papillary thyroid cancer or a benign thyroid nodule (not recorded which). Some clones in this sample may be carry-over from other donors' samples.

This clone occurred many times. The CDR3 reads CATRGQGNSYEQYF. For the CDR3, the DNA is TGCGCCACCCGCGGACAGGGAAACTCCTACGAGCAGTACTTC. The genes are TRBV10-2 and TRBJ2-7; 8 nucleotides agree with TRBD1. CDR1 and CDR2 (germline): WSHSY, SAAADI. This CDR3 contains 14 residues. J was trimmed by 0 bases and V by 10 bases; bases with no gene match: 8.

The V and J genes are TRBV7-8 and TRBJ2-7; D is ambiguous. The ends were cut back, 5 bases at V and 7 bases at J, with 12 bases in the middle. The CDR3 sequence is 12 residues long. In germline, CDR1 is SGHVS, CDR2 FQNEAQ. CDR3 sequence: CASSLLMGEQYV. The DNA of the CDR3 is TGTGCCAGCAGCCTCCTAATGGGGGAGCAGTACGTC.

This clone is medium-sized by share. V and J are TRBV20-1 and TRBJ2-1; no firm D call. Looked up from germline, CDR1 is DFQATT and CDR2 is SNEGSKA (reference sequence). This CDR3 spans 9 amino acids. Trimming took 5 bases from V and 9 from J, leaving 5 bases between them. CDR3 region: CSASIEQFF. In nucleotides, the CDR3 is TGCAGTGCTTCTATTGAGCAGTTCTTC.

This clone was recorded many times. A much larger clone sits a single nucleotide away, making a read error possible. The conserved final phenylalanine or tryptophan is absent from the CDR3, which likely points to a read error. J is TRBJ2-3 and V is TRBV9, with TRBD2 matching over 13 bases. Losses at the gene ends were 3 bases for V and 2 bases for J; bases not matched to a gene: 3. CDR3 length: 16 residues. Germline V gene lookup returns CDR1 SGDLS and CDR2 YYNGEE. The CDR3 sequence is CASSALAGGPTDTQYS. The CDR3, as DNA: TGTGCCAGCAGCGCACTAGCGGGGGGGCCCACAGATACGCAGTATTCT.

This clone was seen repeatedly, ten times or more. This sample includes further DNA sequences coding for the same CDR3. The V call is TRBV9, the J call TRBJ2-1, with D perhaps TRBD2 (7 bases). The CDR3 covers 14 residues. Germline lookup yields CDR1 SGDLS and CDR2 YYNGEE. V dropped 2 bases and J dropped 8 bases, with 14 bases sitting between them. The DNA of the CDR3 is TGTGCCAGCAGCGTGGGCGGGGGCTGGGATGAGCAGTTCTTC. Its protein is CASSVGGGWDEQFF.

The V and J genes are TRBV11-2 and TRBJ2-1; 11 bases match TRBD2. The CDR3 has 16 residues. Germline CDR1 and CDR2: SGHAT and FQNNGV. The ends lost 5 bases at V and 5 bases at J; junction bases unmatched: 8. The CDR3 spells CASSDPLAGGNNEQFF. Here the CDR3 DNA reads TGTGCCAGCAGCGACCCGTTAGCGGGAGGGAACAATGAGCAGTTCTTC.

This clone was seen a few times. One end of the junction fails to match germline, which may point to a read error. This sequence joins TRBV6-1 and TRBJ1-2; D is perhaps TRBD1 (5 bases). The germline gives CDR1 MNHNS, CDR2 SASEGT. The CDR3 length is 15 residues. CDR3 coding DNA: TGTTCCAGCAGCCCGTGGGGGGTGACATTCTATGGCTACACCTTC. Protein: CSSSPWGVTFYGYTF.

In this sample, this clone turned up many times. The chain links TRBV6-1 to TRBJ2-3; 14 nucleotides agree with TRBD2. Per the germline V gene, CDR1 is MNHNS and CDR2 is SASEGT. The CDR3 has 16 residues. V dropped 2 bases and J dropped 4; count of bases not matched to a gene: 2. This CDR3 reads CASSERLAGGPDTQYF. The DNA of the CDR3 is TGTGCCAGCAGTGAAAGACTAGCGGGGGGGCCAGATACGCAGTATTTT.

This clone has ten or more counts. This chain links TRBV15 with TRBJ2-3; a possible D gene is TRBD1 (5 bases). In germline, CDR1 is LNHNV, CDR2 YYDKDF (reference sequence). V dropped 10 bases and J dropped 0 bases, with 11 bases sitting between them. CDR3 size: 13 residues. CDR3 bases: TGTGCCAGTACAGGATCTAGCACAGATACGCAGTATTTT. Translation: CASTGSSTDTQYF.